The 10 T cell receptor beta chains reported below all come from one sample, sequenced in a study of T cell responses to AZD1222 COVID-19 vaccine. TCRdb's copy holds only in-frame clones and misses some; the assay was immunoSEQ multiplex PCR. In the table there are 140,000 or so clones, roughly nine tenths of which are singletons. The sequences come from peripheral blood, collected 28 days after the second AZD1222 dose. The receptor set was obtained from an adult who received the AZD1222 COVID-19 vaccine.

The chain is built from TRBV4-1 and TRBJ2-2; D is tentatively TRBD1 or TRBD2 (5 bases each). CDR1 MGHRA and CDR2 YSYEKL come from the germline V gene. The V and J ends lost 4 bases and 5 bases respectively, with 14 bases between them. The CDR3 extends over 15 amino acids. Here the CDR3 reads CASSPSGTGTGELFF. CDR3 sequence (DNA): TGCGCCAGCAGCCCCTCTGGGACGGGGACCGGGGAGCTGTTTTTT.

As for this clone: It is likely a read error: a sequence one base away is far more abundant. The V gene is TRBV11-3, the J gene TRBJ1-1; no definite D call. V shed 3 bases and J shed 3 bases, with 5 bases lying between them. Germline V CDR1 and CDR2: SGHNT, YENEEA. The CDR3 loop spans 12 amino acids. The CDR3 region has the DNA TGTGCCAGCAGCTTGGGCGACACTGAAGCTTTCTTT. This sequence encodes CASSLGDTEAFF.

The chain is built from TRBV4-3 and TRBJ1-6, with no clear D. Germline V CDR1 and CDR2: LGHNA, YSLEER. V was trimmed by 5 bases and J by 9 bases, leaving 20 bases between them. The CDR3 is 16 residues long. The CDR3 reads CASSFGRTMVSSPLHF. CDR3 DNA sequence: TGCGCCAGCAGCTTCGGTAGGACCATGGTTAGTTCACCCCTCCACTTT.

V usage is TRBV19 and J usage is TRBJ1-4; possibly TRBD1 for D (6 bases). Germline loops: CDR1 LNHDA, CDR2 SQIVND (reference sequence). This CDR3 is 16 amino acids long. V was cut by 8 bases and J by 8 bases, with 24 bases left in between. CDR3 in DNA: TGTGCCAGTCCAACGGCGCTCCGGGGGGCGCGAGAAAAACTGTTTTTT. It translates to CASPTALRGAREKLFF.

The V gene is TRBV4-1, the J gene TRBJ1-2, with 7 positions matching TRBD1. Germline loops: CDR1 MGHRA, CDR2 YSYEKL. The trim removed 0 bases at V and 3 bases at J, leaving 7 bases unmatched. The CDR3 spans 16 residues. The CDR3 loop is CASSQDPTGPHYGYTF. The CDR3 nucleotides are TGCGCCAGCAGCCAAGATCCGACAGGGCCCCACTATGGCTACACCTTC.

V gene TRBV5-6 combines with J gene TRBJ1-5; D is perhaps TRBD1 (5 bases). The CDR3 covers 15 residues. Trimming took 3 bases from V and 4 from J, leaving 14 bases between them. Germline V gene data show CDR1 as SGHDT and CDR2 as YYEEEE. The CDR3 DNA is TGTGCCAGCAGCTCCGGGGACGGTCGGAATCAGCCCCAGCATTTT. Translating it yields CASSSGDGRNQPQHF.

This chain joins TRBV7-6 and TRBJ1-1; 8 positions match TRBD1. The CDR3 covers 14 residues. Trimming cost V 4 bases and J 2 bases; bases outside gene matches: 3. Germline CDR1 and CDR2: SGHVS and FNYEAQ. In nucleotides, the CDR3 is TGTGCCAGCAGCTCAGGGGGCCCTAACACTGAAGCTTTCTTT. Protein sequence: CASSSGGPNTEAFF.

The chain uses TRBV7-2 and TRBJ2-7, with D maybe TRBD2 (6 bases). The CDR3 contains 14 residues. Germline assignment: CDR1 SGHTA and CDR2 FQGNSA. The V gene lost 4 bases and the J gene lost 7 bases, with 17 bases spanning the gap. CDR3 sequence (DNA): TGTGCCAGCAGCTCTGGTAGCGGAGCCAGGGAGCAGTACTTC. Translation gives CASSSGSGAREQYF.

The chain uses TRBV19 and TRBJ1-5; weak D call: TRBD1 (5 bases). CDR3 length: 15 amino acids. Trimming removed 3 bases from V and 3 bases from J, with 12 bases in between. CDR1 is LNHDA, CDR2 SQIVND, per germline (reference sequence). This chain's CDR3 is CASSMWGPDNQPQHF. The CDR3, as DNA: TGTGCCAGTAGTATGTGGGGACCCGACAATCAGCCCCAGCATTTT.

The V gene is TRBV19, the J gene TRBJ2-1, with D hard to call. Germline V lookup: CDR1 LNHDA, CDR2 SQIVND (reference sequence). Trimming stripped 3 bases from V and 6 bases from J, with 15 bases between. There are 15 residues in the CDR3. CDR3 DNA: TGTGCCAGTAGTATCGAAGGGAATCCGCTCAATGAGCAGTTCTTC. Its translation is CASSIEGNPLNEQFF.